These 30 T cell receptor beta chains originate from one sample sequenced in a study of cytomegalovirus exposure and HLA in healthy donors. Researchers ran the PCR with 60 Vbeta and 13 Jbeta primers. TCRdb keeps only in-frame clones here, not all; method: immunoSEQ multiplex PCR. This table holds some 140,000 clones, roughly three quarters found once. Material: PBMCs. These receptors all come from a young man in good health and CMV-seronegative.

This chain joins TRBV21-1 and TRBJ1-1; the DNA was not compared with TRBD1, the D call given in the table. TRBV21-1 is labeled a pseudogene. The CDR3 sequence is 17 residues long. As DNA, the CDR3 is TGTGCCAGCAGCAAAGTAAGGGACAGGGGGCGAGGCACTGAAGCTTTCTTT. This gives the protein CASSKVRDRGRGTEAFF.

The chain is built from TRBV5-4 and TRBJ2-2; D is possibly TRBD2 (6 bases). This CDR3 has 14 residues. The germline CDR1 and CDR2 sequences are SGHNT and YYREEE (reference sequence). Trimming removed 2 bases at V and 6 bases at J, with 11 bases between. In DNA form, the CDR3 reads TGTGCCAGCAGCTTCGGGGGTGTGGCCGGGGAGCTGTTTTTT. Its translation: CASSFGGVAGELFF.

CDR3 in DNA: TGCGCCAGCAGCGGGACAGGGAGCACAGATACGCAGTATTTT. Protein product: CASSGTGSTDTQYF. The chain carries TRBV5-1 and TRBJ2-3; 9 nucleotides align to TRBD1. The CDR3 is 14 amino acids. The germline gives CDR1 SGHRS, CDR2 YFSETQ. With 4 bases clipped from V and 0 bases from J, the junction kept 0 bases outside the gene matches.

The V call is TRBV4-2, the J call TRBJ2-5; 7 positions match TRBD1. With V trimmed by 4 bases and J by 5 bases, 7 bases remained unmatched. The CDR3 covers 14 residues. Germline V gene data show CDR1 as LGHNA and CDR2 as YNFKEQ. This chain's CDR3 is CASSRGDRGETQYF. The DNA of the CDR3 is TGTGCCAGCAGCCGAGGGGACAGAGGGGAGACCCAGTACTTC.

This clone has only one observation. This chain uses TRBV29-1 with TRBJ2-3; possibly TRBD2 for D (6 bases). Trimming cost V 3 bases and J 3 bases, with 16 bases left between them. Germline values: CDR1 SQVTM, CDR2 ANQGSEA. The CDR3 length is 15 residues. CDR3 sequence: CSVEPQRAGTDTQYF. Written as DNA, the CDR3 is TGCAGCGTTGAGCCGCAGCGGGCGGGTACAGATACGCAGTATTTT.

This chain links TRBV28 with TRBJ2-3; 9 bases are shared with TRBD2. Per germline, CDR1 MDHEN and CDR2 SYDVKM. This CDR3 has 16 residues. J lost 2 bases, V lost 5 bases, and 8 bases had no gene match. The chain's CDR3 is CASSLSGTSLTDTQYF. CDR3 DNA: TGTGCCAGCAGTCTATCCGGGACTAGCCTCACAGATACGCAGTATTTT.

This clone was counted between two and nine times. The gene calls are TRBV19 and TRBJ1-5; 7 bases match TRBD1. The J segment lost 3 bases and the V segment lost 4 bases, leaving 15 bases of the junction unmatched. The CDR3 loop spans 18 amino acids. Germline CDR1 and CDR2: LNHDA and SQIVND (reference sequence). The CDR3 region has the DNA TGTGCCAGTAGTACAGGGACAGCTGTTACCGTATTCAATCAGCCCCAGCATTTT. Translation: CASSTGTAVTVFNQPQHF.

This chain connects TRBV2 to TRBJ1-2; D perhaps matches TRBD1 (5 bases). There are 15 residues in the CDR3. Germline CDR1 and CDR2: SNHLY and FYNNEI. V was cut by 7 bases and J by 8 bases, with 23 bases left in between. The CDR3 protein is CASNTLGEAVEGYTF. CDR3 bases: TGTGCCAGCAACACCCTGGGGGAGGCGGTAGAGGGCTACACCTTC.

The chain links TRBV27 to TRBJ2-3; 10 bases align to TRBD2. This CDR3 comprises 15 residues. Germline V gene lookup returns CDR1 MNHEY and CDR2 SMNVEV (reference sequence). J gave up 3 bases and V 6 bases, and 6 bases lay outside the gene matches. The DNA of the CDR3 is TGTGCCAGCAGGCGTACTAGCGGGACTACAGATACGCAGTATTTT. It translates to CASRRTSGTTDTQYF.

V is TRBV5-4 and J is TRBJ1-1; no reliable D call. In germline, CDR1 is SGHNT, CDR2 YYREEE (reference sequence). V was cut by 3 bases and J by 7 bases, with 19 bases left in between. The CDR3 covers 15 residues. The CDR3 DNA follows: TGTGCCAGCAGCTCCCCCACGGGTCTTCTGGGTGAAGCTTTCTTT. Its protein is CASSSPTGLLGEAFF.

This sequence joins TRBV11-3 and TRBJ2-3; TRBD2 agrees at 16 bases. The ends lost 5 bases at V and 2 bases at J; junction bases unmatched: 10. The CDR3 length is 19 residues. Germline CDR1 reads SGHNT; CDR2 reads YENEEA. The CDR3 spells CASSGIGTSGRADTDTQYF. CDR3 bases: TGTGCCAGCAGCGGCATCGGGACTAGCGGGAGGGCCGACACAGATACGCAGTATTTT.

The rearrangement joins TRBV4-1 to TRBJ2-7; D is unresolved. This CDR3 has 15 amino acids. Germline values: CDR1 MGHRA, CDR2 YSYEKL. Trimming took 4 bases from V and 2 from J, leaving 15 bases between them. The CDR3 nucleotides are TGCGCCAGCAGCCGAGAGCCAGAAATCACCTACGAGCAGTACTTC. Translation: CASSREPEITYEQYF.

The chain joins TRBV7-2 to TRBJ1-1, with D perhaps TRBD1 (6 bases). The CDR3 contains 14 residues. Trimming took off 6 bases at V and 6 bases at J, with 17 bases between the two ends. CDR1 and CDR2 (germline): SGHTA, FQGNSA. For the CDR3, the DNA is TGTGCCAGCAGTTCAAGGGGGGGTCCGGCTGAAGCTTTCTTT. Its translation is CASSSRGGPAEAFF. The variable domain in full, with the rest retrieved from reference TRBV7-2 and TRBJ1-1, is GAGVSQSPSNKVTEKGKDVELRCDPISGHTALYWYRQSLGQGLEFLIYFQGNSAPDKSGLPSDRFSAERTGGSVSTLTIQRTQQEDSAVYLCASSSRGGPAEAFFGQGTRLTVV.

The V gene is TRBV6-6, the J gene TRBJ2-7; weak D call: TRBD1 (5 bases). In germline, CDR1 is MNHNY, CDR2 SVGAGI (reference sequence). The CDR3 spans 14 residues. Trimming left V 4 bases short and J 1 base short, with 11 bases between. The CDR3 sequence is CASSSFQGSYEQYF. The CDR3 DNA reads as TGTGCCAGCAGTTCGTTTCAGGGTTCCTACGAGCAGTACTTC.

The CDR3 bases are TGTGCCAGCAGTGAAAGGGGACTGGGCTACACCTTC. Translation gives CASSERGLGYTF. The chain combines TRBV2 with TRBJ1-2, with a possible D match to TRBD1 (5 bases). CDR1 is SNHLY and CDR2 is FYNNEI in the germline V gene. V was cut by 2 bases and J by 8 bases, with 9 bases left in between. The CDR3 spans 12 residues.

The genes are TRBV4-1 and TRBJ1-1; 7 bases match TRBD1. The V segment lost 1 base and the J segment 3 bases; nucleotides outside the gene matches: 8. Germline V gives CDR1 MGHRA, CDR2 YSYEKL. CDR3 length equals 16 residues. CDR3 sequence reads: CASSQALGQDYTEAFF. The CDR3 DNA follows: TGCGCCAGCAGCCAAGCGCTAGGACAGGATTACACTGAAGCTTTCTTT.

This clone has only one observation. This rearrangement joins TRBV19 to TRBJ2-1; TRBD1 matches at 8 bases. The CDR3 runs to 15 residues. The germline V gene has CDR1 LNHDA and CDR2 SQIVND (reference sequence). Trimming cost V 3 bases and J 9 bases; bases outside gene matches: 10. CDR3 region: CASSMPGQVRGEQFF. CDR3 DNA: TGTGCCAGTAGTATGCCGGGACAGGTTAGAGGTGAGCAGTTCTTC.

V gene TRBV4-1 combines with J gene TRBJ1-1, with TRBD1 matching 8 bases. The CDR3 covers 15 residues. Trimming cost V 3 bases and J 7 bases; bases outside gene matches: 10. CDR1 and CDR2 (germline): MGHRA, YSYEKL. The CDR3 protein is CASSHSPGTGFEAFF. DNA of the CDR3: TGCGCCAGCAGCCACAGTCCCGGGACAGGATTTGAAGCTTTCTTT.

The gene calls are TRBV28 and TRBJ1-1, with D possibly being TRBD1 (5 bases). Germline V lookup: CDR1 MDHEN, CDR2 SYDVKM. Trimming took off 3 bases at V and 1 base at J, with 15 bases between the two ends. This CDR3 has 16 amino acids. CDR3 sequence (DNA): TGTGCCAGCAGTTTGGGTGCGTGGCAGGGGAACACTGAAGCTTTCTTT. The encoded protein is CASSLGAWQGNTEAFF. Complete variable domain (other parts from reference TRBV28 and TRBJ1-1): DVKVTQSSRYLVKRTGEKVFLECVQDMDHENMFWYRQDPGLGLRLIYFSYDVKMKEKGDIPEGYSVSREKKERFSLILESASTNQTSMYLCASSLGAWQGNTEAFFGQGTRLTVV.

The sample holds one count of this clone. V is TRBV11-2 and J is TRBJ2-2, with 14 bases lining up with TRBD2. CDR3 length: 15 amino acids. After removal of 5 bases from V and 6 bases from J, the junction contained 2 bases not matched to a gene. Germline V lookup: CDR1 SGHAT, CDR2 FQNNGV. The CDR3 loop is CASSLGLAGAGELFF. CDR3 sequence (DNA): TGTGCCAGCAGCCTGGGACTAGCGGGAGCCGGGGAGCTGTTTTTT.

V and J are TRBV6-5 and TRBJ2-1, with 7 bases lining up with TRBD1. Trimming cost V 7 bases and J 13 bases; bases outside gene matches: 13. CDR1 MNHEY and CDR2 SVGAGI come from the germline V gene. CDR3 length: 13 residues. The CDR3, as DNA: TGTGCCAGCAAGGGGGCCGGGTTCGTCGCCCAGTTCTTC. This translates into CASKGAGFVAQFF.

CDR3 coding DNA: TGTGCCAGCAGTGAGACCGGGGGGACCCAGTACTTC. Its protein is CASSETGGTQYF. This chain links TRBV2 with TRBJ2-5; D is possibly TRBD2 (6 bases). Per the germline V gene, CDR1 is SNHLY and CDR2 is FYNNEI. The CDR3 contains 12 residues. The ends were cut back, 3 bases at V and 7 bases at J, with 9 bases in the middle.

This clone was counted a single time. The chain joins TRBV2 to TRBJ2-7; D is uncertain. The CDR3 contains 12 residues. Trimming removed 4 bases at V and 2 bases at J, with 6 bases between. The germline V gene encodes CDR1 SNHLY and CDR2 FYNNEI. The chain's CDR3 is CASSAQTYEQYF. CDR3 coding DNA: TGTGCCAGCAGTGCACAGACCTACGAGCAGTACTTC.

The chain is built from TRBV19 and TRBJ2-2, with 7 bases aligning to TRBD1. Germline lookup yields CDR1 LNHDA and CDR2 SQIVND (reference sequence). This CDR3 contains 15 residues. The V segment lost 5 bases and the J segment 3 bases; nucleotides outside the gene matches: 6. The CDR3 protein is CASSETGSDTGELFF. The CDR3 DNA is TGTGCCAGTAGTGAGACAGGGTCTGACACCGGGGAGCTGTTTTTT.

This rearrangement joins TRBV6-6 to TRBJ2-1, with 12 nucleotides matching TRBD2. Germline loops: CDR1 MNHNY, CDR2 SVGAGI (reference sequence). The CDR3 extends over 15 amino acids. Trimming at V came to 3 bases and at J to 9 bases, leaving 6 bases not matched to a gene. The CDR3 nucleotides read TGTGCCAGCAGTTATCCCCTAGCGGGAGGGAGTGAGCAGTTCTTC. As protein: CASSYPLAGGSEQFF.

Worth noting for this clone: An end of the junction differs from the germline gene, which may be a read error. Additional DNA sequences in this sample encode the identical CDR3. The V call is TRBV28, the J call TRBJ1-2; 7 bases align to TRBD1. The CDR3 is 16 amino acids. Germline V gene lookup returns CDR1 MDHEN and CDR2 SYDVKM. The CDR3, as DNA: TGCGCCAGCAGTTTGGAAGGGGGCAATCGTTACTATGGCTACACCTTC. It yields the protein CASSLEGGNRYYGYTF.

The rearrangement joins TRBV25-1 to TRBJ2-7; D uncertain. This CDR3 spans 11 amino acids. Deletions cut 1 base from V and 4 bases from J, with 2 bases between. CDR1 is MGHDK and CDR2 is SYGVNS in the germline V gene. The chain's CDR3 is CASSESYEQYF. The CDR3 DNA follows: TGTGCCAGCAGTGAATCTTACGAGCAGTACTTC.

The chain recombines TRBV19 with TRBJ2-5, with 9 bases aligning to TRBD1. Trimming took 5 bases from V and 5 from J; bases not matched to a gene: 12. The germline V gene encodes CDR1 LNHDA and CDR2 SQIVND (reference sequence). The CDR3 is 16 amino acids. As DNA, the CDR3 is TGTGCCAGTAGTGGGGGTTTGGACAGGGGTCTGGAGACCCAGTACTTC. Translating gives CASSGGLDRGLETQYF.

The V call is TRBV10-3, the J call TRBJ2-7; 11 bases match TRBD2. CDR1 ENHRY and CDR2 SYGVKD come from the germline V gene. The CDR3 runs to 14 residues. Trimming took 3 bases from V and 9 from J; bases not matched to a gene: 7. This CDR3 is CAISEAGLAARQYF. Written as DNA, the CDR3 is TGTGCCATCAGTGAAGCGGGACTAGCGGCCAGGCAGTACTTC.

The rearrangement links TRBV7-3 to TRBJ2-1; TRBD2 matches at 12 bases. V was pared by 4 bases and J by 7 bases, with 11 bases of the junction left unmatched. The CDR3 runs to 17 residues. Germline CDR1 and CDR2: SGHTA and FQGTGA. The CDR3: CASSYGTSGWGTNEQFF. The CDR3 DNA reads TGTGCCAGCAGCTACGGGACTAGCGGGTGGGGTACGAATGAGCAGTTCTTC.